These 29 T cell receptor beta chains came from one sample sequenced in a study of tumor and adjacent non-tumor tissue in lung cancer. No cell sorting was done before RNA was extracted from the tissue. A modified ARM-PCR protocol with three rounds of nested PCR amplified TCRbeta. MiXCR, applied by TCRdb to the multiplex PCR reads, yields one record per CDR3 protein. The sample lists fewer than 85,000 distinct CDR3 sequences; 75% to 90% were seen once. Sequencing used lung tumor tissue. The receptors come from a woman in her fifties or sixties with non-small cell lung cancer.

As concerns this clonotype: Sequence at one end of the junction differs from germline and may be a read error. This sequence joins TRBV28 and TRBJ1-2; D might be TRBD1 (5 bases). Germline V CDR1 and CDR2: MDHEN, SYDVKM. The CDR3 is 16 residues long. DNA of the CDR3: TGTGCCAGCTGTTTATCGGGCCAGGGTCAGCACTATGGCTACACCTTC. Protein sequence: CASCLSGQGQHYGYTF.

V and J are TRBV20-1 and TRBJ2-1; 10 nucleotides agree with TRBD2. V gave up 1 base and J gave up 4 bases; unmatched junction bases: 25. Germline assignment: CDR1 DFQATT and CDR2 SNEGSKA (reference sequence). This CDR3 is 22 amino acids long. CDR3 region: CSARVYNFHTSGTAVLYNEQFF. In DNA form, the CDR3 reads TGCAGTGCTAGAGTATACAATTTTCATACTAGCGGGACCGCCGTACTTTACAATGAGCAGTTCTTC.

This clonotype was picked up many times. CDR3 residues: CASSLGRVAGENEQFF. The CDR3 DNA is TGTGCCAGCAGCTTAGGAAGAGTAGCGGGAGAGAATGAGCAGTTCTTC. The V and J genes are TRBV6-6 and TRBJ2-1, with TRBD2 identical over 9 bases. CDR3 length: 16 amino acids. Per germline, CDR1 MNHNY and CDR2 SVGAGI (reference sequence). The V and J ends lost 6 bases and 7 bases, in that order; junction bases with no gene match: 13.

This clonotype came up many times. This chain joins TRBV4-1 and TRBJ2-5, with D tentatively TRBD2 (5 bases). V lost 3 bases to trimming and J lost 3 bases, with 8 bases between them. Germline-derived CDR1 and CDR2 are MGHRA and YSYEKL. The CDR3 has 13 amino acids. The CDR3 loop is CASSQWRKETQYF. The CDR3 DNA sequence: TGCGCCAGCAGCCAGTGGAGGAAAGAGACCCAGTACTTC.

In the case of this clonotype: The junction departs from germline at one end; a sequencing error may be responsible. The chain carries TRBV20-1 and TRBJ1-5; 9 bases map to TRBD1. The germline V gene encodes CDR1 DFQATT and CDR2 SNEGSKA (reference sequence). CDR3 length equals 14 residues. The CDR3 DNA reads TGCACTGCTAGAGATGGGACAGGGAATCAGCCCCATCATTTT. This translates into CTARDGTGNQPHHF.

As to this clonotype: Lacking the conserved final phenylalanine or tryptophan, this CDR3 likely reflects a read error. The limits of the CDR3 on the DNA are not certain, so only TCRdb's listed CDR3 is given. V is TRBV11-2 and J is TRBJ2-7; the D call TRBD2 from the table was never checked on the DNA. CDR1 is SGHAT, CDR2 FQNNGV, per germline. Including both end residues, the CDR3 is 15 amino acids long. The chain's CDR3 is CASSFGLAGYDEQYS.

As regards this clonotype: A read error may account for a junction end that differs from germline. This rearrangement joins TRBV6-2 or TRBV6-3 to TRBJ2-1, with unresolved D. This CDR3 has 16 amino acids. Germline V lookup: CDR1 MNHEY, CDR2 SVGEGT. CDR3 coding DNA: TGTGCCAGGAGTTACTCGAACACCTTGTGGGTCAATGGGCAGTTCTTC. As protein: CARSYSNTLWVNGQFF.

Details on this clonotype: Its ends do not fully match the called genes, so a read error is possible. V gene TRBV6-5 combines with J gene TRBJ2-1; 8 bases match TRBD1. CDR1 is MNHEY, CDR2 SVGAGI, per germline. The CDR3 has 16 residues. This CDR3 is CASNYSSGQGYNEQFF. DNA for the CDR3: TGTGCCAGCAATTACTCCTCCGGACAGGGATACAATGAGCAGTTCTTC.

Regarding this clonotype: The CDR3 does not end in the conserved phenylalanine or tryptophan, so this is likely a read error. V usage is TRBV4-1 and J usage is TRBJ1-1; D is ambiguous. V lost 5 bases to trimming and J lost 0 bases, with 13 bases between them. The CDR3 is 15 residues long. Germline assignment: CDR1 MGHRA and CDR2 YSYEKL. The CDR3 DNA is TGCGCCAGCAGCTTACACACGAGAGTGAACACTGAAGCTTTCATT. Translating it yields CASSLHTRVNTEAFI.

The chain has TRBV5-1 and TRBJ2-1, with D perhaps TRBD2 (6 bases). The CDR3 length is 14 residues. The V gene lost 4 bases and the J gene lost 6 bases, with 14 bases spanning the gap. Germline V CDR1 and CDR2: SGHRS, YFSETQ. CDR3 sequence: CASSAGPPLNEQFF. Here the CDR3 DNA reads TGCGCCAGCAGCGCGGGACCGCCCCTCAATGAGCAGTTCTTC.

This clonotype is a singleton in its sample. This chain links TRBV20-1 with TRBJ2-7, with unresolved D. This CDR3 spans 14 amino acids. The V gene lost 6 bases and the J gene lost 4 bases, with 19 bases spanning the gap. CDR1 is DFQATT and CDR2 is SNEGSKA in the germline V gene (reference sequence). The CDR3 region is CSATRDSVKYEQYV. The CDR3 coding sequence is TGCAGTGCCACCAGAGACTCGGTGAAATACGAGCAGTACGTC.

Note on this clonotype: One junction end does not reproduce the germline sequence, and a read error may be involved. The chain uses TRBV28 and TRBJ1-2; D remains unclear. From germline, CDR1 is MDHEN and CDR2 SYDVKM. CDR3 length equals 14 residues. The CDR3: CASSTGEWNYGYTF. Here the CDR3 DNA reads TGTGCCAGCAGTACCGGAGAGTGGAACTATGGTTACACCTTC.

The table lists this clonotype with a few counts. Germline is not matched at one junction end, which may reflect a read error. The DNA for the CDR3 is TGTGCATGGAATAGAGGGGCTGGGGCCAACGTCCTGACTTTC. Protein product: CAWNRGAGANVLTF. This chain uses TRBV30 with TRBJ2-6; TRBD1 or TRBD2 may be the D gene (5 bases each). This CDR3 has 14 amino acids. Germline-derived CDR1 and CDR2 are GTSNPN and SVGIG (reference sequence).

V and J are TRBV6-6 and TRBJ2-1, with D possibly TRBD1 on 5 matching bases. The CDR3 contains 14 residues. Germline V gives CDR1 MNHNY, CDR2 SVGAGI (reference sequence). The CDR3 loop is CTGNNPTDYNEQFF. CDR3 nucleotides: TGTACCGGCAATAACCCGACAGACTACAATGAGCAGTTCTTC.

As to this clonotype: This is likely a read error, given that the CDR3 carries no conserved phenylalanine or tryptophan at its end. The chain recombines TRBV11-1 with TRBJ2-7, with 9 bases aligning to TRBD1. The CDR3 runs to 15 residues. The germline V gene has CDR1 SGHAT and CDR2 FQDESV (reference sequence). The CDR3 coding sequence is TGTGCCAGCAGCTTAAGGGACAGGGACAAGTACGAACAGTACCTC. It yields the protein CASSLRDRDKYEQYL.

On this clonotype itself: One end of the junction varies from germline; a read error may be responsible. The chain combines TRBV6-1 with TRBJ2-7; TRBD2 is a possible D gene (6 bases). Germline-derived CDR1 and CDR2 are MNHNS and SASEGT. The CDR3 covers 15 residues. The CDR3 loop is CASSARDSIHYEEYF. The CDR3 DNA is TGTGCCAGCAGTGCCCGGGACTCCATCCACTACGAGGAGTACTTC.

Concerning this clonotype itself: The germline gene is not matched at one end of the junction; a read error may be the cause. CDR3 loop: CSAPDSTVTQYF. Here the CDR3 DNA reads TGCAGTGCTCCCGACAGCACAGTTACGCAATATTTT. This sequence joins TRBV20-1 and TRBJ2-3, with D possibly matching TRBD1 (5 bases). There are 12 residues in the CDR3. The V gene's germline CDR1 is DFQATT and CDR2 SNEGSKA (reference sequence).

The chain employs TRBV4-2 and TRBJ2-7; D may be TRBD2 (6 bases). This CDR3 has 15 residues. Germline CDR1 is LGHNA and CDR2 is YNFKEQ. Trimming took 7 bases from V and 0 from J, leaving 16 bases between them. This CDR3 reads CASTSGLPDSYEQYF. In DNA form, the CDR3 reads TGTGCCAGCACCTCCGGACTACCGGACTCCTACGAGCAGTACTTC.

The chain links TRBV4-1 to TRBJ2-3; TRBD1 might be the D (5 bases). The CDR3 runs 11 residues. Per germline, CDR1 MGHRA and CDR2 YSYEKL. CDR3 sequence: CVTSQGDTQYF. DNA for the CDR3: TGCGTCACCAGCCAGGGAGATACGCAGTATTTT.

A single count supports this clonotype. The junction differs from germline at one of its ends, possibly a read error. V gene TRBV7-3 combines with J gene TRBJ2-2; D perhaps matches TRBD1 (5 bases). CDR3 length: 13 amino acids. The germline V gene encodes CDR1 SGHTA and CDR2 FQGTGA. CDR3 region: CANSSLGAGELFF. In DNA form, the CDR3 reads TGTGCCAACAGCTCCCTAGGGGCTGGGGAGCTGTTTTTT.

Regarding this clonotype: Compared with germline, one end of the junction differs, possibly owing to a read error. The V call is TRBV12-3 or TRBV12-4, the J call TRBJ2-7; D may be TRBD2 (5 bases). The CDR3 loop spans 14 amino acids. CDR3 residues: CASSFSDLIPEQFF. The CDR3 region has the DNA TGTGCCAGCAGTTTTTCGGACTTAATCCCCGAGCAGTTTTTC.

As for this clonotype: No conserved phenylalanine or tryptophan is present at the end of the CDR3, so a read error is the likely explanation. The rearrangement uses TRBV20-1 and TRBJ2-1, with 13 nucleotides matching TRBD2. The germline gives CDR1 DFQATT, CDR2 SNEGSKA (reference sequence). The junction had 9 bases not matched to a gene; V was cut back by 0 bases and J by 10 bases. This CDR3 region has 16 residues. Here the CDR3 DNA reads TGCAGTGCTAGAGACCCGACTAGCGGGAGGAGAAACGAGCAGTTCTTA. It translates to CSARDPTSGRRNEQFL.

This chain uses TRBV20-1 with TRBJ2-7; D perhaps matches TRBD2 (6 bases). This CDR3 comprises 11 residues. Trimming took 6 bases from V and 4 from J, leaving 10 bases between them. CDR1 is DFQATT and CDR2 is SNEGSKA in the germline V gene (reference sequence). CDR3 coding DNA: TGCAGTGCGATGGGGGGATACGAGCAGTACTTC. Amino acids: CSAMGGYEQYF.

The gene calls are TRBV29-1 and TRBJ2-2, with 10 nucleotides matching TRBD2. The CDR3 consists of 14 residues. J was trimmed by 6 bases and V by 4 bases; bases with no gene match: 5. Germline V gene lookup returns CDR1 SQVTM and CDR2 ANQGSEA. DNA for the CDR3: TGCAGCGTTGGGACTAGCGGTAACGCCGGGGAGCTGTTTTTT. Amino acids: CSVGTSGNAGELFF.

The chain couples TRBV9 to TRBJ2-2, with unresolved D. The CDR3 length is 17 residues. Germline-derived CDR1 and CDR2 are SGDLS and YYNGEE. Trimming shortened V by 3 bases and J by 1 base, and 16 bases separated the two germline ends. CDR3 in amino acids: CASSATSRGMNTGELFF. The CDR3 DNA reads as TGTGCCAGCAGCGCTACATCTAGAGGAATGAACACCGGGGAGCTGTTTTTT.

To note about this clonotype: A read error may account for a junction end that differs from germline. J is TRBJ2-1 and V is TRBV4-3; a possible D gene is TRBD2 (6 bases). The germline V gene has CDR1 LGHNA and CDR2 YSLEER. This CDR3 contains 16 residues. CDR3 sequence reads: CASSQDEGRIYNEQFF. The DNA for the CDR3 is TGCGCCAGCAGCCAAGATGAGGGGAGGATCTACAATGAACAGTTCTTT.

The CDR3 here is CAISGRLAGSTDTQYF. The CDR3 bases are TGTGCCATCAGCGGGAGACTAGCGGGAAGCACAGATACGCAGTATTTT. The V and J genes are TRBV10-3 and TRBJ2-3; 11 bases are a match to TRBD2. J was trimmed by 0 bases and V by 6 bases; bases with no gene match: 5. This CDR3 region has 16 residues. From germline, CDR1 is ENHRY and CDR2 SYGVKD.

Remarks on this clonotype: Its ends do not fully match the called genes, so a read error is possible. V is TRBV20-1 and J is TRBJ2-7, with D possibly being TRBD1 (5 bases). The CDR3 sequence is 15 residues long. Germline V CDR1 and CDR2: DFQATT, SNEGSKA (reference sequence). This CDR3 reads CSVRDSGRTSYDQYF. The CDR3 DNA reads as TGCAGTGTTAGAGACTCAGGGCGGACCTCATACGACCAGTACTTC.

As to this clonotype: One junction end does not reproduce the germline sequence, and a read error may be involved. The chain is built from TRBV4-1 and TRBJ2-1; D remains ambiguous. Germline CDR1 is MGHRA and CDR2 is YSYEKL. This CDR3 is built from 15 residues. In DNA form, the CDR3 reads TGCGTCAGCAACCAAGGTTGGGCGTCTTACGATGAGCAGTTCTTC. Its protein is CVSNQGWASYDEQFF.